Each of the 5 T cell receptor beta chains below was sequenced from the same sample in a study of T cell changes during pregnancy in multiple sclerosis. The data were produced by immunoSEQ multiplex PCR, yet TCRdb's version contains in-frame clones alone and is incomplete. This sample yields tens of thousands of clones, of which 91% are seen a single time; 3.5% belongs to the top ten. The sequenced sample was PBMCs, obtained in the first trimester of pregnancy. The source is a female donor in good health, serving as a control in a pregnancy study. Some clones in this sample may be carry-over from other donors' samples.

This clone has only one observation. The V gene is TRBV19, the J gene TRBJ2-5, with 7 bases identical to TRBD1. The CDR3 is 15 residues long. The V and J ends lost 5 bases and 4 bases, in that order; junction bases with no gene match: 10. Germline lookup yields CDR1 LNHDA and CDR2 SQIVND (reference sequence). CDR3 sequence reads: CASSAQLQGLETQYF. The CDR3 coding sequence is TGTGCCAGTAGTGCCCAACTACAGGGGCTAGAGACCCAGTACTTC.

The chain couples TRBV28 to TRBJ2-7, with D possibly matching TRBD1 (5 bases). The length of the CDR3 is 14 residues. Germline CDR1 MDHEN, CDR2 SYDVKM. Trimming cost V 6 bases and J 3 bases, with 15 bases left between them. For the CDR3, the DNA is TGTGCCAGCAGCCCCCCGGTGGGGCTCTACGAGCAGTACTTC. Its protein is CASSPPVGLYEQYF.

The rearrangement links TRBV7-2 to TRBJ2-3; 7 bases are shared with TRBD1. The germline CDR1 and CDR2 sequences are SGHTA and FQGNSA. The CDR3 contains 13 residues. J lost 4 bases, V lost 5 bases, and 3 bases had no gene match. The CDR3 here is CASSEGTADTQYF. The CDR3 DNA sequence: TGTGCCAGCAGCGAGGGGACAGCAGATACGCAGTATTTT.

The CDR3 sequence is CASMEGGNTIYF. CDR3 nucleotide sequence: TGTGCCAGCATGGAGGGGGGAAACACCATATATTTT. This sequence joins TRBV25-1 and TRBJ1-3; maybe TRBD1 (5 bases). Trimming cost V 7 bases and J 4 bases, with 8 bases left between them. Germline V gene lookup returns CDR1 MGHDK and CDR2 SYGVNS. The CDR3 consists of 12 residues.

In DNA, the CDR3 is TGTGCCAGCAGCGTAGAGGGGGAGACCCAGTACTTC. It codes for CASSVEGETQYF. The rearrangement links TRBV9 to TRBJ2-5; tentatively, D is TRBD1 (5 bases). Germline CDR1 and CDR2: SGDLS and YYNGEE. Trimming removed 0 bases at V and 5 bases at J, with 5 bases between. There are 12 residues in the CDR3. The complete variable domain, with remaining parts taken from reference TRBV9 and TRBJ2-5, reads DSGVTQTPKHLITATGQRVTLRCSPRSGDLSVYWYQQSLDQGLQFLIQYYNGEERAKGNILERFSAQQFPDLHSELNLSSLELGDSALYFCASSVEGETQYFGPGTRLLVL.